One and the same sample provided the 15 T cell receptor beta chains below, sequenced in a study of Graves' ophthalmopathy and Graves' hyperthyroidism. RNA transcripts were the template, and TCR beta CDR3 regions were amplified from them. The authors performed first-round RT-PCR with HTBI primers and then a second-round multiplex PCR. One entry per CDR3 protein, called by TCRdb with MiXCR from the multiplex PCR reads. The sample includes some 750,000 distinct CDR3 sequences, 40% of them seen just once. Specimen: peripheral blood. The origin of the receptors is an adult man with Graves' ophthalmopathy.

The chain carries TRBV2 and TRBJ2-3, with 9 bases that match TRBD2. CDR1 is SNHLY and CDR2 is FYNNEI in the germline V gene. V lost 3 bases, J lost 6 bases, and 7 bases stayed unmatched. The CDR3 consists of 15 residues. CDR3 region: CASSDAGGDSDTQYF. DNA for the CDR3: TGTGCCAGCAGTGACGCGGGAGGGGATTCCGATACGCAGTATTTT.

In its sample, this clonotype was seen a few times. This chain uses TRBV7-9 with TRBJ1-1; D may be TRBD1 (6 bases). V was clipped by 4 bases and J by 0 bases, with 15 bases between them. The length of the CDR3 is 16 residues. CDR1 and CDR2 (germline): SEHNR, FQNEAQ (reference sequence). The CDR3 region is CASSSWTDLMNTEAFF. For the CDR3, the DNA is TGTGCCAGCAGCTCCTGGACAGATCTTATGAACACTGAAGCTTTCTTT.

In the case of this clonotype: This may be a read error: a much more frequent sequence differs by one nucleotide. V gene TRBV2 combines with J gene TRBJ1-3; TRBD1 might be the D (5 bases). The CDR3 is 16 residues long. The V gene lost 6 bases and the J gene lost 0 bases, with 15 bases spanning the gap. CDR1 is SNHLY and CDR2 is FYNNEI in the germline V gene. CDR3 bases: TGTGCCAGCAGACGCAGGGCCGTTACCTCTGGAAACACCATATATTTT. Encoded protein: CASRRRAVTSGNTIYF.

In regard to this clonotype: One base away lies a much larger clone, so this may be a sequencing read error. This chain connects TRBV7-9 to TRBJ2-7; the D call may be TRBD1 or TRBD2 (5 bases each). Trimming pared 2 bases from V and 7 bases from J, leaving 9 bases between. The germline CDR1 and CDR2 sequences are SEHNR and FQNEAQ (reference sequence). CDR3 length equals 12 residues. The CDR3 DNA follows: TGTGCCAGCAGCTTAATAGGGACGGAGCAGTACTTC. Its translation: CASSLIGTEQYF. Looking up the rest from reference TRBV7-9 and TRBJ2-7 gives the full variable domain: DTGVSQNPRHKITKRGQNVTFRCDPISEHNRLYWYRQTLGQGPEFLTYFQNEAQLEKSRLLSDRFSAERPKGSFSTLEIQRTEQGDSAMYLCASSLIGTEQYFGPGTRLTVT.

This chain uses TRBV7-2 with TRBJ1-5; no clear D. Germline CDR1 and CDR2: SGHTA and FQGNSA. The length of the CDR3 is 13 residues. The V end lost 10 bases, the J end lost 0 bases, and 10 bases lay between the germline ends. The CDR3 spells CATGPYSNQPQHF. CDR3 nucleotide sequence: TGTGCCACCGGACCCTATAGCAATCAGCCCCAGCATTTT. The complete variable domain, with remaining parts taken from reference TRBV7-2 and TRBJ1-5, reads GAGVSQSPSNKVTEKGKDVELRCDPISGHTALYWYRQSLGQGLEFLIYFQGNSAPDKSGLPSDRFSAERTGGSVSTLTIQRTQQEDSAVYLCATGPYSNQPQHFGDGTRLSIL.

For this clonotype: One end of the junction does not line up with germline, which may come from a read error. The CDR3, as DNA: TGTGCCAGCAGCTTTGGACCGGGGGAGCTGTACTTC. Protein sequence: CASSFGPGELYF. The genes are TRBV7-2 and TRBJ2-7, with D possibly being TRBD2 (6 bases). This CDR3 comprises 12 residues. Germline CDR1 is SGHTA and CDR2 is FQGNSA. Full variable domain (rest looked up from reference TRBV7-2 and TRBJ2-7): GAGVSQSPSNKVTEKGKDVELRCDPISGHTALYWYRQSLGQGLEFLIYFQGNSAPDKSGLPSDRFSAERTGGSVSTLTIQRTQQEDSAVYLCASSFGPGELYFGPGTRLTVT.

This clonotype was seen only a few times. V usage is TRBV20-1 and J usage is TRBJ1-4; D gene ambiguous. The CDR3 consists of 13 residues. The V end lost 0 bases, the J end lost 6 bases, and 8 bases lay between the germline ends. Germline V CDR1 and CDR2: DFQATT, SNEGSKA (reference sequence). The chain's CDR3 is CSAREGLDEKLFF. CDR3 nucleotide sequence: TGCAGTGCTAGAGAGGGGTTGGATGAAAAACTGTTTTTT.

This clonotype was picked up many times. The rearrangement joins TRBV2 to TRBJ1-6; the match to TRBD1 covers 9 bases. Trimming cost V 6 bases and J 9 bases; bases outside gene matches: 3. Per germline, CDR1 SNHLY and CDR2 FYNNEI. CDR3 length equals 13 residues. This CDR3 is CASRQGAPSPLHF. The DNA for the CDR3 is TGTGCCAGCAGACAGGGGGCGCCTTCACCCCTCCACTTT.

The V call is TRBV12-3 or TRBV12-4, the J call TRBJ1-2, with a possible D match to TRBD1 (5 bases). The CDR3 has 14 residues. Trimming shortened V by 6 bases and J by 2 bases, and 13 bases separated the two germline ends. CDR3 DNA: TGTGCCAGCAGCCACAGCCAGGGAAACTATGGCTACACCTTC. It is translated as CASSHSQGNYGYTF.

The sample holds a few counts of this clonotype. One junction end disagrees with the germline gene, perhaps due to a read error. This CDR3 reads CASSPYLLAAYEQYF. Written as DNA, the CDR3 is TGCGCCAGCAGCCCATACCTCCTAGCGGCCTACGAGCAGTACTTC. The chain employs TRBV7-2 and TRBJ2-7; TRBD2 aligns across 7 bases. The CDR3 is 15 residues long. CDR1 and CDR2 from the germline V gene are SGHTA and FQGNSA.

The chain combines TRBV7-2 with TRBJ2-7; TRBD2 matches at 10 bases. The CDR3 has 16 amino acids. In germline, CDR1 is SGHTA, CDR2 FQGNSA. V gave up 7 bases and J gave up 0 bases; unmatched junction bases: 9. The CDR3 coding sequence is TGTGCCAGCATCCAAACAGGGACTAGCGACTCCTACGAGCAGTACTTC. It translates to CASIQTGTSDSYEQYF. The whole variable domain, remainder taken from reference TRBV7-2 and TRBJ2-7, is GAGVSQSPSNKVTEKGKDVELRCDPISGHTALYWYRQSLGQGLEFLIYFQGNSAPDKSGLPSDRFSAERTGGSVSTLTIQRTQQEDSAVYLCASIQTGTSDSYEQYFGPGTRLTVT.

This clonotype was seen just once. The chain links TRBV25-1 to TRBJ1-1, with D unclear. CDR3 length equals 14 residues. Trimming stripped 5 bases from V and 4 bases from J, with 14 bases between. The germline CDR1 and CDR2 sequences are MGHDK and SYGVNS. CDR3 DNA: TGTGCCAGCAGTTTAAAGGGTAGGAGCACTGAAGCTTTCTTT. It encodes CASSLKGRSTEAFF.

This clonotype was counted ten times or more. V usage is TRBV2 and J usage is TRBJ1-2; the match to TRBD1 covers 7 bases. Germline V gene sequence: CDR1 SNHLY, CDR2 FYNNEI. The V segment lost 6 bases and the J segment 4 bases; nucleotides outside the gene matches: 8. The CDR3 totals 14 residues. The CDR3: CASSQRGDSYGYTF. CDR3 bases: TGTGCCAGCAGCCAGAGGGGGGACAGCTATGGCTACACCTTC.

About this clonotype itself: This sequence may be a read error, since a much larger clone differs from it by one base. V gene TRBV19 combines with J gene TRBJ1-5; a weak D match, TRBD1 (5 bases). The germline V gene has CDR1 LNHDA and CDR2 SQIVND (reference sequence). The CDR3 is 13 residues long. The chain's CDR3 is CTSMGRDGQPQHF. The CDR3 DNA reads TGTACCAGTATGGGCAGGGACGGTCAGCCCCAGCATTTT.

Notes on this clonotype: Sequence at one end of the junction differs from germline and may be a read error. The CDR3, as DNA: TGTGCCAGCAGCCAGGACGGGAACAGTGAAGCTTTCTTT. This encodes CASSQDGNSEAFF. The chain employs TRBV7-2 and TRBJ1-1; no definite D call. CDR3 size: 13 residues. Per germline, CDR1 SGHTA and CDR2 FQGNSA.